One and the same sample provided the 22 T cell receptor beta chains below, sequenced in a study of T-cell memory formation after mild COVID-19. TCRdb fed the 5' RACE reads into MiXCR, producing one record per CDR3 protein. The sample lists about 350,000 distinct CDR3 sequences, 20% to 25% seen once, with about 21% in the top ten. The sequenced sample consisted of PBMCs or a T cell subset sorted from them (not recorded which). The receptors here all came from a man aged 18 to 29 who had mild COVID-19 (a few samples of this study predate the infection). Cell type and time point are not known.

This clonotype was picked up a small number of times. The chain carries TRBV6-5 and TRBJ1-5; no clear D gene. V was cut by 0 bases and J by 7 bases, with 10 bases left in between. Germline CDR1 reads MNHEY; CDR2 reads SVGAGI. The CDR3 spans 14 residues. The CDR3 coding sequence is TGTGCCAGCAGTTACTCCAGGATTTGGCAGCCCCAGCATTTT. Amino acid sequence: CASSYSRIWQPQHF.

The chain joins TRBV12-3 or TRBV12-4 to TRBJ1-5; D is uncertain. V lost 3 bases, J lost 3 bases, and 12 bases lay in between. The length of the CDR3 is 15 residues. As DNA, the CDR3 is TGTGCCAGCAGTTTTTTTCTGGGAGTCAATCAGCCCCAGCATTTT. Its translation is CASSFFLGVNQPQHF.

In its sample, this clonotype was seen a few times. This rearrangement joins TRBV6-6 to TRBJ1-4, with D possibly matching TRBD1 (5 bases). The CDR3 covers 13 residues. Trimming took 8 bases from V and 4 from J, leaving 11 bases between them. In germline, CDR1 is MNHNY, CDR2 SVGAGI (reference sequence). CDR3 in amino acids: CASGDSDNEKLFF. The CDR3 bases are TGTGCCAGCGGCGACAGCGATAATGAAAAACTGTTTTTT.

Details on this clonotype: Mismatch with germline at one junction end may stem from a read error. The chain is built from TRBV7-7 and TRBJ2-5; 8 bases agree with TRBD2. CDR1 is SSHAT and CDR2 is FNYEAQ in the germline V gene (reference sequence). This CDR3 comprises 16 residues. Here the CDR3 reads CASSLTPGTRSETQYF. In DNA, the CDR3 is TGTGCTAGCAGCTTAACCCCCGGGACTAGGTCTGAGACCCAGTACTTC.

There are a few counts of this clonotype. This rearrangement joins TRBV29-1 to TRBJ2-5; a possible D gene is TRBD2 (5 bases). This CDR3 has 13 amino acids. Trimming shortened V by 4 bases and J by 0 bases, and 9 bases separated the two germline ends. Germline lookup yields CDR1 SQVTM and CDR2 ANQGSEA. The CDR3 nucleotides are TGCAGCGTTGGCGGGTCATACCAAGAGACCCAGTACTTC. It specifies CSVGGSYQETQYF.

This sequence joins TRBV4-1 and TRBJ1-2, with no clear D. Germline assignment: CDR1 MGHRA and CDR2 YSYEKL. Trimming left V 4 bases short and J 2 bases short, with 14 bases between. The CDR3 sequence is 15 residues long. CDR3 DNA: TGCGCCAGCAGCCTTAGGGAGGCTGGGAACTATGGCTACACCTTC. Translated, it gives CASSLREAGNYGYTF.

The genes are TRBV10-3 and TRBJ2-3; no clear D. Trimming removed 6 bases at V and 0 bases at J, with 7 bases between. The CDR3 has 13 residues. The germline gives CDR1 ENHRY, CDR2 SYGVKD. Here the CDR3 DNA reads TGTGCCATCAGGGCAGAAAGCACAGATACGCAGTATTTT. This gives the protein CAIRAESTDTQYF.

V gene TRBV6-1 combines with J gene TRBJ2-2; D is possibly TRBD1 (5 bases). Germline V lookup: CDR1 MNHNS, CDR2 SASEGT. Trimming left V 1 base short and J 5 bases short, with 20 bases between. This CDR3 is built from 18 residues. CDR3 amino acids: CASSEEVNRFWKTGELFF. CDR3 sequence (DNA): TGTGCCAGCAGTGAAGAGGTCAACAGGTTTTGGAAAACCGGGGAGCTGTTTTTT.

This clonotype was seen only a few times. The J gene is TRBJ2-2, the V gene TRBV12-3 or TRBV12-4, with D hard to call. The CDR3 totals 13 residues. V lost 8 bases, J lost 9 bases, and 16 bases lay in between. As DNA, the CDR3 is TGTGCCAGCGGAGTAGCCCATGTCCGGGAGCTGTTTTTT. Its translation is CASGVAHVRELFF.

The chain employs TRBV19 and TRBJ1-1; TRBD1 is a possible D gene (5 bases). The V gene lost 10 bases and the J gene lost 5 bases, with 20 bases spanning the gap. The CDR3 sequence is 14 residues long. Germline V CDR1 and CDR2: LNHDA, SQIVND (reference sequence). The CDR3, as DNA: TGTGCCACCAGGGAGGGGCACAGCAGGACTGAAGCTTTCTTT. As protein: CATREGHSRTEAFF.

This chain links TRBV20-1 with TRBJ1-5; 9 nucleotides match TRBD1. The CDR3 has 14 amino acids. The germline CDR1 and CDR2 sequences are DFQATT and SNEGSKA (reference sequence). V was pared by 2 bases and J by 6 bases, with 5 bases of the junction left unmatched. CDR3 amino acids: CSARTGGGFQPQHF. The DNA of the CDR3 is TGCAGTGCTAGAACAGGGGGCGGATTTCAGCCCCAGCATTTT.

In this sample, this clonotype turned up many times. The chain recombines TRBV9 with TRBJ2-3; D is unclear. The CDR3 consists of 16 residues. From germline, CDR1 is SGDLS and CDR2 YYNGEE. The V gene lost 0 bases and the J gene lost 0 bases, with 11 bases spanning the gap. The CDR3 coding sequence is TGTGCCAGCAGCGTAGTCGGAGATTCTAGCACAGATACGCAGTATTTT. This sequence encodes CASSVVGDSSTDTQYF. Together with reference TRBV9 and TRBJ2-3, the CDR3 gives the full variable domain: DSGVTQTPKHLITATGQRVTLRCSPRSGDLSVYWYQQSLDQGLQFLIQYYNGEERAKGNILERFSAQQFPDLHSELNLSSLELGDSALYFCASSVVGDSSTDTQYFGPGTRLTVL.

This clonotype has a count of ten or more. This chain joins TRBV5-4 and TRBJ1-2; the D is unclear. Trimming removed 2 bases from V and 3 bases from J, with 8 bases in between. The germline V gene has CDR1 SGHNT and CDR2 YYREEE (reference sequence). This CDR3 comprises 13 residues. CDR3 DNA sequence: TGTGCCAGCAGCTTCGGACCCGACTATGGCTACACCTTC. It specifies CASSFGPDYGYTF.

The table lists this clonotype with many counts. This rearrangement joins TRBV5-1 to TRBJ2-1; maybe TRBD1 (6 bases). CDR3 length equals 13 residues. The germline V gene has CDR1 SGHRS and CDR2 YFSETQ. V was pared by 6 bases and J by 8 bases, with 15 bases between. CDR3 protein: CASMLTGLDEQFF. The CDR3 nucleotides are TGCGCCAGCATGTTGACAGGTTTGGATGAGCAGTTCTTC. Looking up the rest from reference TRBV5-1 and TRBJ2-1 gives the full variable domain: KAGVTQTPRYLIKTRGQQVTLSCSPISGHRSVSWYQQTPGQGLQFLFEYFSETQRNKGNFPGRFSGRQFSNSRSEMNVSTLELGDSALYLCASMLTGLDEQFFGPGTRLTVL.

This clonotype appeared many times. J is TRBJ1-3 and V is TRBV7-9; tentatively, D is TRBD1 (6 bases). Germline V gene lookup returns CDR1 SEHNR and CDR2 FQNEAQ (reference sequence). Trimming removed 5 bases at V and 8 bases at J, with 13 bases between. The CDR3 totals 13 residues. The CDR3 is CASSTGQKDTIYF. In DNA, the CDR3 is TGTGCCAGCAGCACCGGACAGAAAGACACCATATATTTT.

In its sample, this clonotype was seen many times. CDR3 residues: CASRDRGETQYF. The CDR3 bases are TGTGCCAGCAGGGACAGAGGAGAGACCCAGTACTTC. The J gene is TRBJ2-5, the V gene TRBV2, with D possibly being TRBD1 (6 bases). Deletions cut 6 bases from V and 4 bases from J, with 9 bases between. This CDR3 comprises 12 residues. CDR1 and CDR2 from the germline V gene are SNHLY and FYNNEI.

V gene TRBV20-1 combines with J gene TRBJ1-1; TRBD1 is a possible D gene (6 bases). This CDR3 has 13 amino acids. V lost 5 bases to trimming and J lost 3 bases, with 13 bases between them. The V gene's germline CDR1 is DFQATT and CDR2 SNEGSKA (reference sequence). The CDR3 reads CSAGGTLHTEAFF. CDR3 coding DNA: TGCAGTGCTGGTGGGACACTACACACTGAAGCTTTCTTT.

This clonotype has just a few counts. The V gene is TRBV4-1, the J gene TRBJ1-4; 8 bases are shared with TRBD1. Germline CDR1 and CDR2: MGHRA and YSYEKL. The CDR3 sequence is 16 residues long. V lost 3 bases to trimming and J lost 4 bases; unmatched junction nucleotides: 7. The CDR3 here is CASSQGFRGRNEKLFF. As DNA, the CDR3 is TGCGCCAGCAGCCAGGGATTCAGGGGGCGTAATGAAAAACTGTTTTTT.

The chain joins TRBV20-1 to TRBJ1-6; D gene ambiguous. Trimming removed 0 bases from V and 0 bases from J, with 9 bases in between. Germline V lookup: CDR1 DFQATT, CDR2 SNEGSKA (reference sequence). This CDR3 has 16 residues. The CDR3 sequence is CSARDRWSSYNSPLHF. CDR3 coding DNA: TGCAGTGCTAGAGATCGATGGAGCTCCTATAATTCACCCCTCCACTTT.

J is TRBJ2-1 and V is TRBV7-2, with D possibly matching TRBD2 (5 bases). Germline loops: CDR1 SGHTA, CDR2 FQGNSA. This CDR3 contains 14 residues. The V and J ends lost 5 bases and 6 bases respectively, with 14 bases between them. The CDR3: CASSPLLAGNEQFF. The CDR3 region has the DNA TGTGCCAGCAGCCCGCTTCTAGCAGGCAATGAGCAGTTCTTC.

This clonotype was seen more than once but under ten times. J is TRBJ2-5 and V is TRBV10-3; 7 bases map to TRBD2. CDR1 is ENHRY and CDR2 is SYGVKD in the germline V gene. The ends lost 9 bases at V and 2 bases at J; junction bases unmatched: 3. This CDR3 contains 12 residues. The DNA of the CDR3 is TGTGCCATGGGGGGGGATCAAGAGACCCAGTACTTC. Its protein product is CAMGGDQETQYF.

This clonotype was counted between two and nine times. V and J are TRBV18 and TRBJ1-2; perhaps TRBD1 as D (5 bases). The V end was cut by 6 bases, the J end by 0 bases, with 20 bases between. The CDR3 totals 17 residues. CDR1 is KGHSH and CDR2 is LQKENI in the germline V gene. The CDR3 loop is CASSLTSTVRPNYGYTF. As DNA, the CDR3 is TGTGCCAGCTCGCTAACCTCGACAGTGCGCCCTAACTATGGCTACACCTTC.